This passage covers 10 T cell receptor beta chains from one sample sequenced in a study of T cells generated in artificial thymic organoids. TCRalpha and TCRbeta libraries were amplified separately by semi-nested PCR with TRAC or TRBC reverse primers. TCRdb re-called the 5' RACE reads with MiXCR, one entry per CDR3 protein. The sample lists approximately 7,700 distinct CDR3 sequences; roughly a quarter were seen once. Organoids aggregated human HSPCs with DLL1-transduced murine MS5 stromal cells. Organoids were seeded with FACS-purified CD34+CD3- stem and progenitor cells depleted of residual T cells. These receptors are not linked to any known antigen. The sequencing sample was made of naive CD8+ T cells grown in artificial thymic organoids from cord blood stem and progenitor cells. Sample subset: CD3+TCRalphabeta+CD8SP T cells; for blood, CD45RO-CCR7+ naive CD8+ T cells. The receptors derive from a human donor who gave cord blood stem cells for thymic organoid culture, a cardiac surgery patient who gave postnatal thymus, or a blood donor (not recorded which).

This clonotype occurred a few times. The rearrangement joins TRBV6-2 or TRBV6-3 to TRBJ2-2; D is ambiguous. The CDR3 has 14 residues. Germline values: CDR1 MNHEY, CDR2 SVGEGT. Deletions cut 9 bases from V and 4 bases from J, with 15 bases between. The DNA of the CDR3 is TGTGCCAGTTTCCCCTGGGTTACCACCGGGGAGCTGTTTTTT. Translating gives CASFPWVTTGELFF.

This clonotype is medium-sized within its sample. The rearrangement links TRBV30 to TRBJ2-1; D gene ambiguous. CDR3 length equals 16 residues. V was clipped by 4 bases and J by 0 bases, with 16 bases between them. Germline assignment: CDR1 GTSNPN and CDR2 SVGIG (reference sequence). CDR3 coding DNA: TGTGCCTGGACCTACGGCCTTATTAGCTCCTACAATGAGCAGTTCTTC. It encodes CAWTYGLISSYNEQFF.

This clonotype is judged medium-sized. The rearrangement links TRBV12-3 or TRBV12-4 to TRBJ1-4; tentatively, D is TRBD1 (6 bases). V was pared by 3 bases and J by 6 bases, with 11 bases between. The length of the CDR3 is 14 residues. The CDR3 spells CASSFYRDDEKLFF. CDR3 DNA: TGTGCCAGCAGTTTCTACAGGGACGATGAAAAACTGTTTTTT.

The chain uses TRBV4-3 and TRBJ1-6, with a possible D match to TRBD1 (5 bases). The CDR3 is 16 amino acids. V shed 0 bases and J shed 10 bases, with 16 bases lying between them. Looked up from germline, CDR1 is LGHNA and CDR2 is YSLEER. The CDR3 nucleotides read TGCGCCAGCAGCCAAGAAGACAGAAGGGCCAGATCACCCCTCCACTTT. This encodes CASSQEDRRARSPLHF.

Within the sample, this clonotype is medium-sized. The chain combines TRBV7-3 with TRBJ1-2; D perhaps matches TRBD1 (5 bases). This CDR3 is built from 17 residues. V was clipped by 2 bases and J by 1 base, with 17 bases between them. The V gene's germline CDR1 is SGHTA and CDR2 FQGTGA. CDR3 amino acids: CASSLLPCQGFNYGYTF. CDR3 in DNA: TGTGCCAGCAGCTTACTGCCCTGCCAGGGATTTAACTATGGCTACACCTTC.

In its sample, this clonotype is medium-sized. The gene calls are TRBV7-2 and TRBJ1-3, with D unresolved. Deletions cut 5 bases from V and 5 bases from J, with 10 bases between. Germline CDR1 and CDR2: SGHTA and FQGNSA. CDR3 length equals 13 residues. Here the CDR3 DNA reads TGTGCCAGCAGCAGGGCCAGAAGAAACACCATATATTTT. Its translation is CASSRARRNTIYF.

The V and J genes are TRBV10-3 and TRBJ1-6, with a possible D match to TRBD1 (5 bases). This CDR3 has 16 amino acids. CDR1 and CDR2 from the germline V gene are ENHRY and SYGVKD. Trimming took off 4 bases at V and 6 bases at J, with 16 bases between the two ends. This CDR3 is CAISAFDRPFNSPLHF. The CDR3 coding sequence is TGTGCCATCAGTGCCTTCGACAGACCTTTTAATTCACCCCTCCACTTT.

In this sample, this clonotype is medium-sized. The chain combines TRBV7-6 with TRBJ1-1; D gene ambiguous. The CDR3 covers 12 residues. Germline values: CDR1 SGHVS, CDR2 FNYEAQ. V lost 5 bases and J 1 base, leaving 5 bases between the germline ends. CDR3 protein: CASSRRNTEAFF. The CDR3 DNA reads TGTGCCAGCAGCCGACGGAACACTGAAGCTTTCTTT.

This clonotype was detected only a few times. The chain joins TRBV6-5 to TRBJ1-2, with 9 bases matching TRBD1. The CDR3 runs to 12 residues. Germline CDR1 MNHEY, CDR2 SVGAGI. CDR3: CAYRDRAYGYTF. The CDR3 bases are TGTGCGTACAGGGACAGGGCCTATGGCTACACCTTC.

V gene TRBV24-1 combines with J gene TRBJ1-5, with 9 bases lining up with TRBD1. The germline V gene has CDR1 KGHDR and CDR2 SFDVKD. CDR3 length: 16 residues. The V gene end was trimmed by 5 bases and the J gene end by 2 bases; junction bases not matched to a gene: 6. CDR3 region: CATSGDRDRGNQPQHF. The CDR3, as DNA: TGTGCCACCAGTGGAGACCGGGACAGGGGCAATCAGCCCCAGCATTTT.